The 32 T cell receptor beta chains below come from one sample, sequenced in a study of early T cells in non-severe SARS-CoV-2 infection. TCRdb redid the calling of the 5' RACE reads with MiXCR, one entry per CDR3 protein. The sample lists about 49,000 distinct CDR3 sequences; about 12% were seen once. Material for sequencing was whole blood. The receptors derive from an adult who was a healthcare worker with PCR-confirmed SARS-CoV-2 infection or an uninfected control (not recorded which).

The gene calls are TRBV27 and TRBJ2-3; TRBD2 might be the D (6 bases). Trimming left V 4 bases short and J 12 bases short, with 11 bases between. This CDR3 comprises 11 residues. Germline-derived CDR1 and CDR2 are MNHEY and SMNVEV (reference sequence). The CDR3 sequence: CASSYGLFQYF. For the CDR3, the DNA is TGTGCCAGCAGTTACGGACTATTTCAGTATTTT.

This clonotype has ten or more counts. The V and J genes are TRBV7-9 and TRBJ1-4; the match to TRBD1 covers 7 bases. The CDR3 spans 15 residues. After removal of 3 bases from V and 8 bases from J, the junction contained 9 bases not matched to a gene. The germline CDR1 and CDR2 sequences are SEHNR and FQNEAQ (reference sequence). CDR3 in amino acids: CASSFGTVQGEKLFF. For the CDR3, the DNA is TGTGCCAGCAGCTTCGGGACAGTCCAAGGGGAAAAACTGTTTTTT.

The sample holds a few counts of this clonotype. This chain uses TRBV7-2 with TRBJ1-1; D is uncertain. With 3 bases removed from V and 4 bases from J, the gap between germline ends came to 6 bases. The CDR3 covers 12 residues. The germline V gene has CDR1 SGHTA and CDR2 FQGNSA. Here the CDR3 reads CASSFYGTEAFF. In DNA form, the CDR3 reads TGTGCCAGCAGCTTTTATGGCACTGAAGCTTTCTTT.

This clonotype was counted ten times or more. The chain couples TRBV7-9 to TRBJ2-5; D is uncertain. Between the trimmed V and J ends, which lost 2 bases and 1 base, there was a span of 5 bases. CDR1 SEHNR and CDR2 FQNEAQ come from the germline V gene (reference sequence). The CDR3 length is 13 residues. CDR3 in amino acids: CASSLQPQETQYF. DNA of the CDR3: TGTGCCAGCAGCTTACAGCCCCAAGAGACCCAGTACTTC.

The sample holds a few counts of this clonotype. CDR3 sequence reads: CASSSSGVTDTQYF. DNA of the CDR3: TGTGCCAGCAGCTCTAGTGGAGTCACAGATACGCAGTATTTT. J is TRBJ2-3 and V is TRBV7-2; D remains ambiguous. Germline V gene sequence: CDR1 SGHTA, CDR2 FQGNSA. The CDR3 extends over 14 amino acids. Trimming took off 4 bases at V and 2 bases at J, with 10 bases between the two ends.

This clonotype appeared many times. The chain joins TRBV5-6 to TRBJ1-1, with D unclear. Germline CDR1 is SGHDT and CDR2 is YYEEEE. V lost 1 base, J lost 0 bases, and 7 bases lay in between. The CDR3 length is 14 residues. CDR3 sequence reads: CASSLTLMNTEAFF. CDR3 nucleotides: TGTGCCAGCAGCTTGACCCTCATGAACACTGAAGCTTTCTTT.

In its sample, this clonotype is medium-sized. This sequence joins TRBV12-3 or TRBV12-4 and TRBJ1-5, with D hard to call. Trimming stripped 3 bases from V and 3 bases from J, with 6 bases between. The CDR3 has 13 amino acids. CDR3 protein: CASSLDPNQPQHF. The CDR3 bases are TGTGCCAGCAGTTTGGATCCCAATCAGCCCCAGCATTTT.

This clonotype was observed at least ten times. The J gene is TRBJ2-2, the V gene TRBV6-2 or TRBV6-3; D is tentatively TRBD1 or TRBD2 (5 bases each). CDR3 length: 13 amino acids. Trimming cost V 3 bases and J 9 bases, with 11 bases left between them. CDR1 MNHEY and CDR2 SVGEGT come from the germline V gene. DNA of the CDR3: TGTGCCAGCAGTTATTTGGGACGCCGGGAGCTGTTTTTT. Amino acid sequence: CASSYLGRRELFF.

This clonotype was recorded at least ten times. This chain uses TRBV5-6 with TRBJ2-1, with TRBD2 as a possible D gene (5 bases). CDR1 SGHDT and CDR2 YYEEEE come from the germline V gene. This CDR3 is 16 amino acids long. Trimming left V 3 bases short and J 4 bases short, with 17 bases between. Written as DNA, the CDR3 is TGTGCCAGCAGCTCCTTTACCGTCCGGGATTACAATGAGCAGTTCTTC. Translating gives CASSSFTVRDYNEQFF.

There are a few counts of this clonotype. The chain is built from TRBV3-1 and TRBJ2-5, with no clear D. CDR1 is LGHDT and CDR2 is YNNKEL in the germline V gene (reference sequence). V gave up 0 bases and J gave up 5 bases, with 4 bases separating them. The CDR3 is made up of 12 amino acids. CDR3 residues: CASSQDSETQYF. The CDR3 DNA reads as TGTGCCAGCAGCCAAGATAGTGAGACCCAGTACTTC.

This clonotype has a handful of counts. The rearrangement joins TRBV19 to TRBJ1-5; D call uncertain. Germline V lookup: CDR1 LNHDA, CDR2 SQIVND (reference sequence). V was clipped by 7 bases and J by 0 bases, with 13 bases between them. This CDR3 contains 15 residues. CDR3 sequence (DNA): TGTGCCAGTACCACAGTCTCTTATAGCAATCAGCCCCAGCATTTT. Encoded protein: CASTTVSYSNQPQHF.

V gene TRBV20-1 combines with J gene TRBJ1-4; D is undetermined. Germline CDR1 reads DFQATT; CDR2 reads SNEGSKA (reference sequence). There are 12 residues in the CDR3. Trimming took 6 bases from V and 7 from J, leaving 12 bases between them. The CDR3, as DNA: TGCAGTGCCCTGAGGACCTCTGAAAAACTGTTTTTT. This gives the protein CSALRTSEKLFF.

This chain uses TRBV28 with TRBJ2-1; D may correspond to TRBD1 or TRBD2 (6 bases each). The V gene's germline CDR1 is MDHEN and CDR2 SYDVKM. The CDR3 has 10 amino acids. V was cut by 11 bases and J by 9 bases, with 11 bases left in between. CDR3 loop: CAARGVEQFF. CDR3 nucleotide sequence: TGTGCCGCGAGGGGGGTTGAGCAGTTCTTC. The whole variable domain, remainder taken from reference TRBV28 and TRBJ2-1, is DVKVTQSSRYLVKRTGEKVFLECVQDMDHENMFWYRQDPGLGLRLIYFSYDVKMKEKGDIPEGYSVSREKKERFSLILESASTNQTSMYLCAARGVEQFFGPGTRLTVL.

This clonotype occurred many times. J is TRBJ1-2 and V is TRBV19; 7 bases map to TRBD1. V gave up 7 bases and J gave up 2 bases; unmatched junction bases: 13. This CDR3 contains 16 residues. The germline gives CDR1 LNHDA, CDR2 SQIVND (reference sequence). The chain's CDR3 is CASTGRSQTGNYGYTF. CDR3 DNA: TGTGCCAGTACGGGCAGATCCCAGACAGGGAACTATGGCTACACCTTC.

There are a few counts of this clonotype. The CDR3 reads CASSQERGGSYEQYF. Here the CDR3 DNA reads TGTGCCAGCAGCCAGGAGCGGGGCGGATCCTACGAGCAGTACTTC. The gene calls are TRBV4-2 and TRBJ2-7; TRBD2 matches 7 bases. CDR1 is LGHNA and CDR2 is YNFKEQ in the germline V gene. The length of the CDR3 is 15 residues. The J segment lost 1 base and the V segment lost 3 bases, leaving 6 bases of the junction unmatched.

This clonotype was found a few times. This sequence joins TRBV5-4 and TRBJ2-5; 8 bases fit TRBD1. The V gene's germline CDR1 is SGHNT and CDR2 YYREEE (reference sequence). CDR3 length: 15 residues. V lost 4 bases and J lost 2; bases outside the gene matches: 7. The CDR3 DNA reads TGTGCCAGCAGCGGAAGGACAGGGCTACAAGAGACCCAGTACTTC. Translation gives CASSGRTGLQETQYF.

This clonotype was counted many times. The junction departs from the called germline gene at one end, perhaps through a read error. V is TRBV7-3 and J is TRBJ2-2; D not certain. Germline V gene data show CDR1 as SGHTA and CDR2 as FQGTGA. The CDR3 sequence is 13 residues long. The CDR3 sequence is CASSYTSTGELFF. In DNA, the CDR3 is TGTGCCAGCAGCTATACTTCTACCGGAGAGCTGTTTTTT. The whole variable domain, filled in from reference TRBV7-3 and TRBJ2-2, reads GAGVSQTPSNKVTEKGKYVELRCDPISGHTALYWYRQSLGQGPEFLIYFQGTGAADDSGLPNDRFFAVRPEGSVSTLKIQRTERGDSAVYLCASSYTSTGELFFGEGSRLTVL.

A remark on this clonotype: A much larger clone differs from this one at a single base, so this may be a read error. The V gene is TRBV7-6, the J gene TRBJ2-5, with D possibly TRBD2 on 6 matching bases. The length of the CDR3 is 16 residues. The germline gives CDR1 SGHVS, CDR2 FNYEAQ. The DNA for the CDR3 is TGTGTCAGCAGTGCAGTCTCGGGACGGGGGAAAGAGACCCAGTACTTC. Its protein product is CVSSAVSGRGKETQYF.

Points on this clonotype: The junction differs from germline at one of its ends, possibly a read error. This sequence joins TRBV6-5 and TRBJ2-1, with a weak D call TRBD1 (6 bases). Germline V CDR1 and CDR2: MNHEY, SVGAGI. The length of the CDR3 is 15 residues. The CDR3 nucleotides are TGTGCCAGCAGTTACTCGGGGGCGGCGTCTGTTGAGCAGATCTTC. It yields the protein CASSYSGAASVEQIF.

In this sample, this clonotype turned up a few times. The CDR3 sequence: CASINGGSHNYEQYF. DNA for the CDR3: TGTGCCAGCATCAACGGGGGAAGCCACAACTACGAGCAGTACTTC. The V and J genes are TRBV6-2 or TRBV6-3 and TRBJ2-7; tentatively, D is TRBD2 (6 bases). Deletions cut 7 bases from V and 3 bases from J, with 19 bases between. The CDR3 spans 15 residues. Germline-derived CDR1 and CDR2 are MNHEY and SVGEGT.

The chain links TRBV13 to TRBJ2-3; D possibly corresponds to TRBD2 (6 bases). CDR1 and CDR2 (germline): PRHDT, FYEKMQ (reference sequence). V lost 6 bases, J lost 6 bases, and 10 bases lay in between. The length of the CDR3 is 12 residues. CDR3 sequence reads: CASSKGLDTQYF. DNA of the CDR3: TGTGCCAGCAGTAAGGGACTTGATACGCAGTATTTT.

This clonotype was seen ten or more times. V gene TRBV20-1 combines with J gene TRBJ2-7; possible D gene TRBD1, 6 bases. V was pared by 5 bases and J by 2 bases, with 16 bases between. The CDR3 is made up of 14 amino acids. From germline, CDR1 is DFQATT and CDR2 SNEGSKA (reference sequence). DNA for the CDR3: TGCAGTGCTCCCCGAGGGGGTGAAACCTACGAGCAGTACTTC. Translated, it gives CSAPRGGETYEQYF.

At least ten counts were recorded for this clonotype. J is TRBJ1-4 and V is TRBV18; no reliable D call. The CDR3 spans 14 residues. V was trimmed by 6 bases and J by 6 bases, leaving 14 bases between them. CDR1 and CDR2 from the germline V gene are KGHSH and LQKENI. The CDR3 loop is CASSRSEGDEKLFF. The CDR3, as DNA: TGTGCCAGCTCTCGAAGCGAGGGTGATGAAAAACTGTTTTTT.

This clonotype was observed a handful of times. The chain employs TRBV28 and TRBJ2-5; D perhaps matches TRBD2 (6 bases). V lost 5 bases to trimming and J lost 7 bases, with 17 bases between them. This CDR3 region has 14 residues. CDR1 and CDR2 (germline): MDHEN, SYDVKM. CDR3 protein: CASSTASAGGTQYF. CDR3 nucleotide sequence: TGTGCCAGCAGTACCGCTAGCGCCGGAGGGACCCAGTACTTC.

This clonotype was observed many times. At one end, the junction sequence differs from germline, possibly due to a read error. The chain couples TRBV4-1 to TRBJ1-1, with D unclear. Germline V gene data show CDR1 as MGHRA and CDR2 as YSYEKL. This CDR3 region has 16 residues. The CDR3 loop is CASRQDRSSMNTEAFF. The CDR3 coding sequence is TGCGCCAGCAGACAAGATAGGTCTTCCATGAACACTGAAGCTTTCTTT.

V is TRBV5-4 and J is TRBJ2-3, with 9 bases lining up with TRBD2. Germline CDR1 SGHNT, CDR2 YYREEE (reference sequence). The J segment lost 6 bases and the V segment lost 0 bases, leaving 11 bases of the junction unmatched. This CDR3 has 17 residues. The DNA for the CDR3 is TGTGCCAGCAGCTTGGCGGGACTAGCCTCCCTCAGGGATACGCAGTATTTT. This codes for CASSLAGLASLRDTQYF. The full variable domain, rest sourced from reference TRBV5-4 and TRBJ2-3, is ETGVTQSPTHLIKTRGQQVTLRCSSQSGHNTVSWYQQALGQGPQFIFQYYREEENGRGNFPPRFSGLQFPNYSSELNVNALELDDSALYLCASSLAGLASLRDTQYFGPGTRLTVL.

The chain uses TRBV6-2 or TRBV6-3 and TRBJ2-1, with 11 nucleotides matching TRBD1. Looked up from germline, CDR1 is MNHEY and CDR2 is SVGEGT. J was trimmed by 2 bases and V by 6 bases; bases with no gene match: 6. The CDR3 length is 16 residues. Here the CDR3 reads CASSKGQGGAYNEQFF. The CDR3 DNA follows: TGTGCCAGCAGCAAGGGACAGGGGGGGGCCTACAATGAGCAGTTCTTC.

A few counts support this clonotype. The chain employs TRBV28 and TRBJ1-1, with a weak D call TRBD1 (6 bases). The CDR3 has 14 residues. The V end lost 8 bases, the J end lost 4 bases, and 17 bases lay between the germline ends. The germline CDR1 and CDR2 sequences are MDHEN and SYDVKM. CDR3 region: CASVLGGARTEAFF. The CDR3 DNA is TGTGCCAGCGTTCTGGGGGGCGCGCGCACTGAAGCTTTCTTT.

Only a few counts were recorded for this clonotype. The chain couples TRBV7-3 to TRBJ2-5, with 9 bases matching TRBD2. This CDR3 contains 15 residues. Trimming removed 2 bases from V and 1 base from J; junction bases left unmatched: 2. Germline lookup yields CDR1 SGHTA and CDR2 FQGTGA. The CDR3, as DNA: TGTGCCAGCAGCTTAGGTAGCGGGGGCCAAGAGACCCAGTACTTC. Its translation is CASSLGSGGQETQYF. The full variable domain, rest sourced from reference TRBV7-3 and TRBJ2-5, is GAGVSQTPSNKVTEKGKYVELRCDPISGHTALYWYRQSLGQGPEFLIYFQGTGAADDSGLPNDRFFAVRPEGSVSTLKIQRTERGDSAVYLCASSLGSGGQETQYFGPGTRLLVL.

The gene calls are TRBV10-3 and TRBJ2-3, with D possibly matching TRBD2 (6 bases). Trimming took 6 bases from V and 4 from J, leaving 14 bases between them. The CDR3 is 14 amino acids. Germline V lookup: CDR1 ENHRY, CDR2 SYGVKD. The CDR3 is CAIRVAEGADTQYF. The CDR3 DNA is TGTGCCATCAGGGTAGCGGAGGGCGCAGATACGCAGTATTTT.

The rearrangement uses TRBV21-1 and TRBJ2-5; the table's D call, TRBD2, was not checked against the DNA. TRBV21-1 corresponds to a pseudogene. The CDR3 length is 16 residues. The CDR3, as DNA: TGTGCCAGCAGGGGGGGGACTAGCGGAATACAAGAGACCCAGTACTTC. This gives the protein CASRGGTSGIQETQYF.

This clonotype was detected a few times. This chain links TRBV24-1 with TRBJ2-7, with a weak D call TRBD1 (5 bases). Trimming pared 5 bases from V and 0 bases from J, leaving 13 bases between. Per the germline V gene, CDR1 is KGHDR and CDR2 is SFDVKD. The CDR3 totals 15 residues. CDR3 bases: TGTGCCACCAGTGCCCAAGGGGTTCACTCCTACGAGCAGTACTTC. This gives the protein CATSAQGVHSYEQYF.